The 21 T cell receptor beta chains below come from one sample, sequenced in a study of T cell repertoires in cytomegalovirus infection. TCRdb analysed the reads with MiXCR anew, one entry per CDR3 protein. The table records tens of thousands of distinct CDR3 sequences, roughly half of them present only once. No antigens are known for them. The material was CD8+ T cells from cultured PBMCs, obtained from culture after CMV antigen stimulation. These receptors all come from a human donor in good health (CMV status not recorded). Some clones in this sample may be carry-over from other donors' samples.

V is TRBV6-1 and J is TRBJ2-1, with TRBD2 as a possible D gene (5 bases). Trimming took off 2 bases at V and 10 bases at J, with 12 bases between the two ends. This CDR3 is 13 amino acids long. Germline CDR1 and CDR2: MNHNS and SASEGT. CDR3 sequence (DNA): TGTGCCAGCAGTGAAAGGAGGATCGGGGAGCAGTTCTTC. It yields the protein CASSERRIGEQFF.

This clonotype occurred a few times. V usage is TRBV6-1 and J usage is TRBJ1-3; TRBD1 is a possible D gene (5 bases). Germline CDR1 reads MNHNS; CDR2 reads SASEGT. This CDR3 comprises 17 residues. V was cut by 6 bases and J by 4 bases, with 22 bases left in between. CDR3 loop: CASSANHRLTLGNTIYF. The CDR3 DNA sequence: TGTGCCAGCAGCGCTAATCACAGGTTAACCCTCGGAAACACCATATATTTT.

The genes are TRBV28 and TRBJ2-3; D unclear. The V end was cut by 6 bases, the J end by 11 bases, with 18 bases between. The germline gives CDR1 MDHEN, CDR2 SYDVKM. The CDR3 runs to 13 residues. The CDR3 nucleotides are TGTGCCAGCAGCGCCCCCCTAGGGCAAGGGCAGTATTTT. It yields the protein CASSAPLGQGQYF.

This clonotype was seen repeatedly, ten times or more. The V gene is TRBV7-6, the J gene TRBJ2-1; 9 nucleotides match TRBD1. The CDR3 contains 17 residues. Germline CDR1 reads SGHVS; CDR2 reads FNYEAQ. J gave up 6 bases and V 5 bases, and 14 bases lay outside the gene matches. This CDR3 reads CASSRPTGDRAANEQFF. The CDR3 DNA reads TGTGCCAGCAGCCGACCGACGGGGGACAGGGCGGCCAATGAGCAGTTCTTC.

The rearrangement joins TRBV3-1 to TRBJ2-7; D gene uncertain. The CDR3 covers 16 residues. Germline assignment: CDR1 LGHDT and CDR2 YNNKEL (reference sequence). V was shortened by 1 base and J by 0 bases, with 13 bases between the two germline ends. The CDR3 is CASSQVHRGRSYEQYF. CDR3 nucleotides: TGTGCCAGCAGCCAAGTCCACCGAGGCCGCTCCTACGAGCAGTACTTC.

The chain is built from TRBV27 and TRBJ2-1; unclear D gene. V was pared by 2 bases and J by 8 bases, with 10 bases between. Germline V gives CDR1 MNHEY, CDR2 SMNVEV (reference sequence). There are 13 residues in the CDR3. For the CDR3, the DNA is TGTGCCAGCAGTTTAAAATTTTTGGATGAGCAGTTCTTC. Its protein product is CASSLKFLDEQFF.

V and J are TRBV2 and TRBJ1-1; D perhaps matches TRBD1 (6 bases). The CDR3 is 14 amino acids. CDR1 and CDR2 from the germline V gene are SNHLY and FYNNEI. Deletions cut 7 bases from V and 1 base from J, with 13 bases between. The DNA of the CDR3 is TGTGCCAGCAAGTCTGGGGGGCGGAACACTGAAGCTTTCTTT. It codes for CASKSGGRNTEAFF.

This clonotype was observed a few times. The chain is built from TRBV9 and TRBJ2-3; TRBD1 might be the D (6 bases). Per germline, CDR1 SGDLS and CDR2 YYNGEE. V was pared by 0 bases and J by 4 bases, with 9 bases between. The CDR3 has 14 residues. The CDR3 sequence: CASSVGGLADTQYF. CDR3 DNA sequence: TGTGCCAGCAGCGTAGGGGGGCTGGCAGATACGCAGTATTTT.

The chain links TRBV7-4 to TRBJ2-3, with D perhaps TRBD2 (6 bases). The CDR3 is made up of 15 amino acids. The V end lost 2 bases, the J end lost 6 bases, and 15 bases lay between the germline ends. From germline, CDR1 is SGHVT and CDR2 SQSDAQ. The CDR3 here is CASSLPLVGGDTQYF. DNA of the CDR3: TGTGCCAGCAGCTTACCGCTAGTTGGAGGGGATACGCAGTATTTT.

This rearrangement joins TRBV29-1 to TRBJ1-2; 8 bases match TRBD1. Germline V gene lookup returns CDR1 SQVTM and CDR2 ANQGSEA. This CDR3 region has 13 residues. V dropped 3 bases and J dropped 5; count of bases not matched to a gene: 5. CDR3 in DNA: TGCAGCGTTGAGTGGCACAGGGGGTATGGCTACACCTTC. It yields the protein CSVEWHRGYGYTF.

CDR3 coding DNA: TGTGCCAGCAGCTTGGCCGGGACAGGGGAAGATACGCAGTATTTT. Its translation is CASSLAGTGEDTQYF. The chain is built from TRBV5-5 and TRBJ2-3, with TRBD1 matching 10 bases. Germline CDR1 and CDR2: SGHKS and YYEKEE (reference sequence). Germline trimming cut 0 bases from V and 5 bases from J; bases unmatched to any gene: 3. The CDR3 has 15 residues.

The chain joins TRBV9 to TRBJ2-5; D perhaps matches TRBD2 (6 bases). Trimming removed 0 bases from V and 0 bases from J, with 12 bases in between. The germline V gene has CDR1 SGDLS and CDR2 YYNGEE. This CDR3 comprises 16 residues. The DNA of the CDR3 is TGTGCCAGCAGCGTAGAGGCGGGACCTTACCAAGAGACCCAGTACTTC. Translation gives CASSVEAGPYQETQYF.

This sequence joins TRBV27 and TRBJ1-2; TRBD1 aligns across 9 bases. Trimming cost V 3 bases and J 0 bases; bases outside gene matches: 8. CDR3 length equals 17 residues. Germline V gene sequence: CDR1 MNHEY, CDR2 SMNVEV (reference sequence). CDR3 nucleotide sequence: TGTGCCAGCAGTTTGGCCGGGACAGGGTCTTCTAACTATGGCTACACCTTC. Translated, it gives CASSLAGTGSSNYGYTF.

This clonotype was counted a few times. The chain combines TRBV7-2 with TRBJ1-1, with 7 nucleotides matching TRBD1. Germline trimming cut 1 base from V and 4 bases from J; bases unmatched to any gene: 6. CDR1 and CDR2 from the germline V gene are SGHTA and FQGNSA. The CDR3 covers 15 residues. In DNA, the CDR3 is TGTGCCAGCAGCTTAGAGAGGACAGGCGGCACTGAAGCTTTCTTT. Translated: CASSLERTGGTEAFF.

V and J are TRBV7-6 and TRBJ2-5; unclear D gene. The CDR3 is 15 residues long. Germline V gene sequence: CDR1 SGHVS, CDR2 FNYEAQ. Trimming took 5 bases from V and 2 from J, leaving 15 bases between them. CDR3 region: CASSPPPAVQETQYF. The CDR3 nucleotides read TGTGCCAGCAGCCCCCCCCCGGCAGTACAAGAGACCCAGTACTTC.

J is TRBJ2-3 and V is TRBV7-2; 7 nucleotides match TRBD1. CDR1 and CDR2 from the germline V gene are SGHTA and FQGNSA. CDR3 length: 13 residues. The V and J ends lost 3 bases and 6 bases, in that order; junction bases with no gene match: 3. The CDR3 DNA reads TGTGCCAGCAGCTTTGACAGGGCTGATACGCAGTATTTT. Protein sequence: CASSFDRADTQYF.

The table lists this clonotype with a count of one. The chain uses TRBV19 and TRBJ2-1, with D possibly TRBD2 on 6 matching bases. The CDR3 is 15 amino acids. V was clipped by 7 bases and J by 0 bases, with 13 bases between them. Germline V CDR1 and CDR2: LNHDA, SQIVND (reference sequence). CDR3 protein: CASIGGVSSYNEQFF. As DNA, the CDR3 is TGTGCCAGTATAGGCGGGGTGAGCTCCTACAATGAGCAGTTCTTC.

In DNA form, the CDR3 reads TGTGCCAGTACAGGGGGGGTGAACACTGAAGCTTTCTTT. This encodes CASTGGVNTEAFF. The chain is built from TRBV19 and TRBJ1-1; 7 nucleotides match TRBD1. The ends lost 7 bases at V and 0 bases at J; junction bases unmatched: 2. Germline V gives CDR1 LNHDA, CDR2 SQIVND (reference sequence). The CDR3 contains 13 residues. Combining the CDR3 with reference TRBV19 and TRBJ1-1 gives the whole variable domain DGGITQSPKYLFRKEGQNVTLSCEQNLNHDAMYWYRQDPGQGLRLIYYSQIVNDFQKGDIAEGYSVSREKKESFPLTVTSAQKNPTAFYLCASTGGVNTEAFFGQGTRLTVV.

V and J are TRBV6-8 and TRBJ1-1, with D possibly matching TRBD1 (5 bases). The germline V gene encodes CDR1 MNHGY and CDR2 SAAAGT. Trimming removed 4 bases at V and 4 bases at J, with 7 bases between. The CDR3 totals 12 residues. CDR3 nucleotides: TGTGCCAGCAGTTGGAGGGGCACTGAAGCTTTCTTT. This sequence encodes CASSWRGTEAFF.

This clonotype came up a few times. This rearrangement joins TRBV6-2 or TRBV6-3 to TRBJ2-1, with 9 bases identical to TRBD1. V was clipped by 7 bases and J by 5 bases; unmatched bases: 15. The CDR3 is 17 residues long. CDR1 MNHEY and CDR2 SVGEGT come from the germline V gene. The CDR3, as DNA: TGTGCCAGCACCTTCCGCAGGACAGGGGAATTGGACAATGAGCAGTTCTTC. This encodes CASTFRRTGELDNEQFF.

The table lists this clonotype with a few counts. The chain recombines TRBV24-1 with TRBJ2-2, with D tentatively TRBD2 (5 bases). CDR1 and CDR2 from the germline V gene are KGHDR and SFDVKD. V shed 8 bases and J shed 7 bases, with 13 bases lying between them. CDR3 length equals 13 residues. For the CDR3, the DNA is TGTGCCACCAAGGGAGACAAATTCGGGGAGCTGTTTTTT. Translating it yields CATKGDKFGELFF.